The 8 T cell receptor beta chains listed next were all sequenced from one sample in a study of T cells after yellow fever vaccination. TCRdb re-called the 5' RACE reads through MiXCR, storing one row per CDR3 protein. Found here are about 500,000 distinct CDR3 sequences, less than 20% of them singletons; the top ten hold about 18%. The sequenced sample was PBMCs, obtained 4 to 5 days after the first yellow fever vaccination. These receptors were taken from a man between 18 and 35 years old who received the YFV17D yellow fever vaccine.

The V call is TRBV5-1, the J call TRBJ2-7; tentatively, D is TRBD1 or TRBD2 (5 bases each). The CDR3 sequence is 14 residues long. CDR1 and CDR2 from the germline V gene are SGHRS and YFSETQ. The CDR3 region is CASGLGWGSNEQYV. The DNA of the CDR3 is TGCGCCAGCGGCTTAGGGTGGGGGTCCAACGAGCAGTACGTC.

The chain combines TRBV19 with TRBJ1-5; 9 nucleotides agree with TRBD1. The CDR3 sequence is 14 residues long. The V gene's germline CDR1 is LNHDA and CDR2 SQIVND (reference sequence). After removal of 7 bases from V and 7 bases from J, the junction contained 8 bases not matched to a gene. CDR3 bases: TGTGCCAGTACGGACAGGGGACGGGGACAGCCCCAGCATTTT. The encoded protein is CASTDRGRGQPQHF.

The V and J genes are TRBV9 and TRBJ2-1, with TRBD2 as a possible D gene (5 bases). The CDR3 sequence is 15 residues long. V was clipped by 0 bases and J by 5 bases, with 12 bases between them. Germline-derived CDR1 and CDR2 are SGDLS and YYNGEE. CDR3 sequence: CASSVATAGNNEQFF. DNA for the CDR3: TGTGCCAGCAGCGTAGCAACCGCCGGGAACAATGAGCAGTTCTTC.

This chain links TRBV12-3 or TRBV12-4 with TRBJ2-7; no firm D call. This CDR3 region has 13 residues. Trimming cost V 6 bases and J 3 bases, with 12 bases left between them. The CDR3 spells CASSDGPSYEQYF. CDR3 bases: TGTGCCAGCAGCGACGGACCCAGCTACGAGCAGTACTTC.

The genes are TRBV11-2 and TRBJ1-1, with D perhaps TRBD1 (6 bases). The V end lost 2 bases, the J end lost 4 bases, and 8 bases lay between the germline ends. This CDR3 region has 13 residues. CDR1 SGHAT and CDR2 FQNNGV come from the germline V gene. The CDR3 DNA reads as TGTGCCAGCAGCTTAAGGACAGCCACTGAAGCTTTCTTT. This encodes CASSLRTATEAFF. Variable domain in full (rest from reference TRBV11-2 and TRBJ1-1): EAGVAQSPRYKIIEKRQSVAFWCNPISGHATLYWYQQILGQGPKLLIQFQNNGVVDDSQLPKDRFSAERLKGVDSTLKIQPAKLEDSAVYLCASSLRTATEAFFGQGTRLTVV.

V usage is TRBV9 and J usage is TRBJ1-2; D is unresolved. CDR3 length: 12 residues. Deletions cut 0 bases from V and 8 bases from J, with 8 bases between. Germline values: CDR1 SGDLS, CDR2 YYNGEE. The CDR3 bases are TGTGCCAGCAGCGTAGCTACGATGGGCTACACCTTC. Amino acids: CASSVATMGYTF.

About this clonotype: Compared with germline, one end of the junction differs, possibly owing to a read error. The chain combines TRBV2 with TRBJ2-1; D unclear. There are 12 residues in the CDR3. Germline CDR1 SNHLY, CDR2 FYNNEI. DNA of the CDR3: TGTGCCAGCCGTGATCTGGACGAAGAGCAGTTCTTC. Its translation is CASRDLDEEQFF.

This clonotype was counted a few times. The rearrangement links TRBV5-1 to TRBJ1-1; D call uncertain. Germline CDR1 SGHRS, CDR2 YFSETQ. This CDR3 contains 14 residues. The V end lost 3 bases, the J end lost 1 base, and 10 bases lay between the germline ends. The CDR3 is CASSYGRWNTEAFF. In nucleotides, the CDR3 is TGCGCCAGCAGCTACGGACGGTGGAACACTGAAGCTTTCTTT.